The present T cell receptor (beta chain) was sequenced within a study of CD8+CD57+ T cells in acquired aplastic anemia. Study-wide context: The average read count for CD4+ cells in healthy donors was some 9.9 million.

Genomic DNA templated the TCR beta VDJ and CDR3 profiling. TCRdb re-called the reads through MiXCR, storing one row per CDR3 protein. Among about 70,000 distinct CDR3 sequences listed, roughly half were seen once. The CDR3 consists of 14 residues. Trimming removed 5 bases from V and 7 bases from J, with 15 bases in between. Looked up from germline, CDR1 is MNHEY and CDR2 is SMNVEV (reference sequence). This clonotype was picked up many times. The sample taken for sequencing was sorted CD4+, CD8+, or CD8+CD57+ T cells (not recorded which) from PBMCs. This sequence was found in a human donor in good health, serving as a control. This chain joins TRBV27 and TRBJ2-1; D may be TRBD2 (7 bases). This CDR3 reads CASSPGEGRNEQFF. The CDR3 bases are TGTGCCAGCAGTCCAGGGGAGGGGAGAAATGAGCAGTTCTTC.